This T cell receptor (beta chain) was identified during a study of cytomegalovirus exposure and HLA in healthy donors. Whole-study results and caveats: Within the data, a cluster of highly shared sequence variants was likely a sequencing artifact.

PCR employed 60 Vbeta and 13 Jbeta primers. Source study methods: A later analysis counted around 80 million unique TCR beta chains, 9.5 million to 12 million shared. The table came from immunoSEQ multiplex PCR; TCRdb's copy has only in-frame clones and leaves some out. D and trimming come from the DNA, and the V and J calls and clone size come from that table. The data hold about 170,000 clones, with approximately 81% observed a single time. Nominal health characterized the donors when sampled, though unrecorded immune exposures were likely. The CDR3 contains 13 residues. V was trimmed by 4 bases and J by 6 bases, leaving 13 bases between them. Germline V gene data show CDR1 as SGDLS and CDR2 as YYNGEE. Concerning this clone: Its antigen is currently unknown.

Specimen: PBMCs. The chain couples TRBV9 to TRBJ1-1; TRBD1 might be the D (5 bases). The origin of this receptor is a woman under 30 in good health and CMV-seronegative. The CDR3 nucleotides read TGTGCCAGCAGCCCGGGGGTAATCTCTGAAGCTTTCTTT. This sequence encodes CASSPGVISEAFF.